Presented here are 5 T cell receptor beta chains from one specimen sequenced in a study of T cell changes during pregnancy in multiple sclerosis (dated by TCRdb to the late 2010s). Libraries were made using the immunoSEQ multiplex PCR assay. This is the immuneACCESS table as TCRdb keeps it, with only in-frame sequences that have V and J called. A part of the clones is gone; compared with another copy, unresolved V genes explain less than half, and the rest is unexplained. This sample lists 56,000 or so clones; about 91% were detected once. The top ten constitute under 2% of the sample. Sequences were derived from peripheral blood, sampled after pregnancy. These receptors all come from a female donor with multiple sclerosis, enrolled in a pregnancy study.

The rearrangement joins TRBV6-5 to TRBJ1-2; D is perhaps TRBD1 (6 bases). CDR3 size: 12 residues. CDR1 is MNHEY and CDR2 is SVGAGI in the germline V gene. The germline V and J ends were trimmed by 5 bases and 8 bases, with 12 bases remaining between them. DNA of the CDR3: TGTGCCAGCAGTGTCAGGGGAAGCGGCTACACCTTC. Protein product: CASSVRGSGYTF.

The chain links TRBV6-5 to TRBJ1-2; TRBD1 matches 8 bases. Losses at the gene ends were 6 bases for V and 4 bases for J; bases not matched to a gene: 4. Germline values: CDR1 MNHEY, CDR2 SVGAGI. The CDR3 loop spans 13 amino acids. The CDR3 nucleotides read TGTGCCAGCAGCCAGGACAGGGTCTATGGCTACACCTTC. Protein sequence: CASSQDRVYGYTF.

The chain is built from TRBV2 and TRBJ2-6, with 7 bases matching TRBD1. Germline V lookup: CDR1 SNHLY, CDR2 FYNNEI. The ends lost 5 bases at V and 2 bases at J; junction bases unmatched: 0. The CDR3 spans 14 residues. The CDR3 spells CASSTGAGANVLTF. The DNA of the CDR3 is TGTGCCAGCAGTACAGGGGCTGGGGCCAACGTCCTGACTTTC.

The genes are TRBV5-6 and TRBJ2-5; 7 nucleotides agree with TRBD1. After removal of 1 base from V and 5 bases from J, the junction contained 2 bases not matched to a gene. The CDR3 runs 13 residues. Germline V gene lookup returns CDR1 SGHDT and CDR2 YYEEEE. This CDR3 reads CASSLRGPETQYF. Here the CDR3 DNA reads TGTGCCAGCAGCTTGAGGGGGCCGGAGACCCAGTACTTC.

V usage is TRBV30 and J usage is TRBJ2-7; the match to TRBD1 covers 7 bases. Germline CDR1 GTSNPN, CDR2 SVGIG (reference sequence). The CDR3 is made up of 14 amino acids. V gave up 2 bases and J gave up 2 bases; unmatched junction bases: 6. CDR3 in amino acids: CAWSYWDRPYEQYF. Here the CDR3 DNA reads TGTGCCTGGAGTTATTGGGACAGACCCTACGAGCAGTACTTC.